This T cell receptor beta chain was retrieved from a study of vaccination and CD4 T cells after COVID-19. Whole-study context: Researchers treated cells with overlapping spike peptides taken from SARS-CoV-2, HCoV-NL63, HCoV-OC43 and HCoV-229E.

Cultured CD4+ T-cell DNA underwent Oncomine TCR Beta short-read sequencing. TCRdb passed the PCR reads through MiXCR, listing each CDR3 protein once. Of about 8,500 distinct CDR3 sequences in the sample, roughly a fifth were seen once. Treatment noted: roughly ten-day PBMC culture with coronavirus spike peptide pools or control peptides (ViraFEST assay). This CDR3 spans 20 amino acids. Germline CDR1 SGHVS, CDR2 FQNEAQ. The ends lost 5 bases at V and 0 bases at J; junction bases unmatched: 12. About this clonotype: Its target is unknown.

The gene calls are TRBV7-8 and TRBJ2-1; 14 bases line up with TRBD2. The sample here was CD4+ T cells from blood, cultured in vitro, taken after SARS-CoV-2 vaccination. This clonotype was obtained from a human donor who had recovered from COVID-19. This chain's CDR3 is CASSASAETSGRASYNEQFF. The CDR3 nucleotides are TGTGCCAGCAGCGCCTCGGCCGAGACTAGCGGGAGGGCCTCCTACAATGAGCAGTTCTTC.